Listed below are T cell receptor beta chains from one sample, sequenced in a study of T cell repertoires in cytomegalovirus infection. TCRdb reprocessed the reads via MiXCR and lists one record per CDR3 protein. The sample lists 200,000 to 250,000 distinct CDR3 sequences; approximately 22% were seen once. The specimen sequenced was CD8+ T cells from PBMCs. These receptor sequences come from a human donor in good health (CMV status not recorded). Some clones in this sample may be carry-over from other donors' samples. CDR3s include the opening cysteine and the closing phenylalanine or tryptophan. D genes are given only for firm matches. Clone size is stated in some rows and not others, as once, few, many or a class when expanded.

clone_size,j_call,d_call,v_call,cdr3_nt,cdr3_aa
few,TRBJ1-1,-,TRBV7-9,TGTGCCAGCAGCTTAGGAGTCCCCGGGTGGACTGAAGCTTTCTTT,CASSLGVPGWTEAFF
few,TRBJ2-7,-,TRBV7-9,TGTGCCAGCAGCGCCCTGACAGGATTGGCCCCCTACGAGCAGTACTTC,CASSALTGLAPYEQYF
few,TRBJ2-1,-,TRBV19,TGTGCCAGTAGTATCATGGGGAGCTCCTACAATGAGCAGTTCTTC,CASSIMGSSYNEQFF
few,TRBJ2-5,-,TRBV7-9,TGTGCCAGCAGCTTAGCGGTCACAGGGTATCAAGAGACCCAGTACTTC,CASSLAVTGYQETQYF
few,TRBJ1-1,-,TRBV5-5,TGTGCCAGCAGCACTAAGGCGGGCACTGGCACTGAAGCTTTCTTT,CASSTKAGTGTEAFF
few,TRBJ2-7,-,TRBV14,TGTGCCAGCAGCCAAGACAACAGAGCCTACGAGCAGTACTTC,CASSQDNRAYEQYF
-,TRBJ1-4,TRBD1,TRBV7-9,TGTGCCAGCAGCGCCCGGGACAGGGGGTCTAATGAAAAACTGTTTTTT,CASSARDRGSNEKLFF
few,TRBJ1-1,TRBD1,TRBV19,TGTGCCAGTAGTATTGGACAGGGACGAACTGAAGCTTTCTTT,CASSIGQGRTEAFF
-,TRBJ2-1,TRBD2,TRBV7-3,TGTGCCAGCAGCTCCCTCGGGGCTAGCGGGGACAACAATAAGCAGTTCTTC,CASSSLGASGDNNKQFF
-,TRBJ2-1,TRBD2,TRBV29-1,TGCAGCGTTCCGCGGGGGGGTTGGGATGAGCAGTTCTTC,CSVPRGGWDEQFF
many,TRBJ1-5,-,TRBV7-8,TGTGCCAGCGGAGGGGACCTCAATCAGCCCCAGCATTTT,CASGGDLNQPQHF
-,TRBJ2-1,-,TRBV6-5,TGTGCCAGCAGTTACTCGCGCAGCAATGAGCAGTTCTTC,CASSYSRSNEQFF
few,TRBJ2-7,-,TRBV6-4,TGTGCCAGGCCCGGGGAAGACCCTTCCTACGAGCAGTACTTC,CARPGEDPSYEQYF
-,TRBJ1-4,-,TRBV6-5,TGTGCCAGCAGTTCCCTACTACAGGCGGGGAGTGAAAAACTGTTTTTT,CASSSLLQAGSEKLFF
few,TRBJ2-7,-,TRBV20-1,TGCAGTGCTAGACGCCCGGAGAGCTACGAGCAGTACTTC,CSARRPESYEQYF
-,TRBJ1-2,TRBD1,TRBV12-3/TRBV12-4,TGTGCCAGCAGTTTACCGACAGGGGAGGAAGGCTACACCTTC,CASSLPTGEEGYTF
few,TRBJ2-1,-,TRBV2,TGTGCCAGCAGTGAGTTGACGACCTACAATGAGCAGTTCTTC,CASSELTTYNEQFF
many,TRBJ2-7,-,TRBV29-1,TGCAGCGTAAGGGCCTCAAGCTCCTACGAGCAGTACTTC,CSVRASSSYEQYF
-,TRBJ2-7,-,TRBV2,TGTGCCAGCAGTGACTCGAACAGGATCTCCTACGAGCAGTACTTC,CASSDSNRISYEQYF
-,TRBJ2-1,-,TRBV2,TGTGCCAGCAGTCCGTCGGGGAACAATGAGCAGTTCTTC,CASSPSGNNEQFF
many,TRBJ2-1,TRBD2,TRBV7-8,TGTGCCAGCAGCTCCGGGACTAGCGCCGGCAATGAGCAGTTCTTC,CASSSGTSAGNEQFF
few,TRBJ2-1,-,TRBV29-1,TGCAGCGCCCGGAGGGGGGAATATCGGGTGAATGAGCAGTTCTTC,CSARRGEYRVNEQFF
-,TRBJ2-6,-,TRBV10-3,TGTGCCATCAACTCACCGGGACGGTCCTCTGGGGCCAACGTCCTGACTTTC,CAINSPGRSSGANVLTF
-,TRBJ2-1,-,TRBV27,TGTGCCAGCAGTTCTATGAGCTCCTACAATGAGCAGTTCTTC,CASSSMSSYNEQFF
-,TRBJ2-1,-,TRBV7-9,TGTGCCAGCAGCTTAGGGGGGGCCAGGGTAAATGAGCAGTTCTTC,CASSLGGARVNEQFF
-,TRBJ1-2,-,TRBV10-3,TGTGCCTCCTGGGGAACAGGGACCCAGGGCTACACCTTC,CASWGTGTQGYTF
-,TRBJ2-7,-,TRBV20-1,TGCAGTGCTAAGGCCAAGGGGCGAACCTACGAGCAGTACTTC,CSAKAKGRTYEQYF
many,TRBJ2-7,TRBD2,TRBV7-9,TGTGCCAGCAGCCCATTAGCGGGGGCCCCCTACGAGCAGTACTTC,CASSPLAGAPYEQYF
many,TRBJ1-2,-,TRBV2,TGTGCCAGCAGTGAAGCGACCTTGGCATTCGCCTATGGCTACACCTTC,CASSEATLAFAYGYTF
many,TRBJ2-3,-,TRBV7-9,TGTGCCAGCAGCTTAGTCGTAGATACGCAGTATTTT,CASSLVVDTQYF
-,TRBJ2-1,-,TRBV28,TGTGCCAGCAGTTATGAGGGGGGTCCATACAATGAGCAGTTCTTC,CASSYEGGPYNEQFF
few,TRBJ1-1,TRBD1,TRBV7-8,TGTGCCAGCAGCCCAACCGGGACAGGGGTGAACACTGAAGCTTTCTTT,CASSPTGTGVNTEAFF